This T cell receptor (beta chain) is drawn from a study of T-cell reconstitution after alpha-beta-depleted transplantation in children. Whole-study findings and limits: In patients about two months after transplant, alpha-beta T cells reportedly arose from several hundred expanded graft clones. The study traced high day-60 TCRbeta diversity in some patients to surviving recipient T cells and thymic progenitors.

This clonotype has just a few counts. Its antigen is as yet unknown. A library of TCRbeta sequences, prepared with unique molecular identifiers, was generated. In TCRdb, the PCR reads were re-called with MiXCR into one record per CDR3 protein. Of some 95,000 distinct CDR3 sequences listed, 23% are singletons. The material was PBMCs, obtained before TCRalphabeta/CD19-depleted stem cell transplant. The clonotype comes from a boy younger than 10 with acute lymphoblastic leukemia, due to receive a stem cell transplant.

DNA of the CDR3: TGTGCCAGCAGGGGGGGACTACACTTGGAGACCCAGTACTTC. Protein: CASRGGLHLETQYF. The rearrangement uses TRBV28 and TRBJ2-5; 7 bases are shared with TRBD2. J gave up 5 bases and V 6 bases, and 9 bases lay outside the gene matches. CDR3 length equals 14 residues. In germline, CDR1 is MDHEN, CDR2 SYDVKM.